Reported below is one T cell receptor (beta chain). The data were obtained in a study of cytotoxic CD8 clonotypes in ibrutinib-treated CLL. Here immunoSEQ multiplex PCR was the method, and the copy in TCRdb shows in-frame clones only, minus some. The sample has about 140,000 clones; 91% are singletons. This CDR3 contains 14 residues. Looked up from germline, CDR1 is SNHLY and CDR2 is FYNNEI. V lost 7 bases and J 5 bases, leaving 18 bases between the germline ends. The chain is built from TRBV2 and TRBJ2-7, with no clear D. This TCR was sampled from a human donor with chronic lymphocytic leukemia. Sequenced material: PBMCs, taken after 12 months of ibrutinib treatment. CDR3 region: CASTVWDLRNEQYF. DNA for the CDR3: TGTGCCAGCACGGTTTGGGATTTACGGAACGAGCAGTACTTC.